A single sample is the source of the 8 T cell receptor beta chains below, sequenced in a study of CD8 T cells in Susac syndrome (dated by TCRdb to between 2019 and 2020). Receptor libraries were prepared by the immunoSEQ multiplex PCR assay. RNA was extracted with the RNeasy kit and 0.5 to 1 ug was reverse transcribed using random hexamers. TCRdb's own reprocessing of the public reads used fastp at Q25 and MiXCR and kept productive beta chains. Each CDR3 protein appears once, grouped with its most common genes and DNA. In this sample the table shows tens of thousands of distinct CDR3 sequences, about 93% of which occur a single time. Of the sample, about 0.52% is held by the ten largest clones. The sample consisted of CD4+ T cells from PBMCs. The source of these receptors is a human donor with Susac syndrome.

This clonotype was counted a single time. The gene calls are TRBV9 and TRBJ2-1; D unresolved. Germline CDR1 reads SGDLS; CDR2 reads YYNGEE. The CDR3 has 13 residues. The V gene lost 0 bases and the J gene lost 10 bases, with 11 bases spanning the gap. CDR3 sequence reads: CASSVVGQTEQFF. CDR3 sequence (DNA): TGTGCCAGCAGCGTAGTAGGGCAGACAGAGCAGTTCTTC. The variable domain in full, completed from reference TRBV9 and TRBJ2-1, reads DSGVTQTPKHLITATGQRVTLRCSPRSGDLSVYWYQQSLDQGLQFLIQYYNGEERAKGNILERFSAQQFPDLHSELNLSSLELGDSALYFCASSVVGQTEQFFGPGTRLTVL.

This chain links TRBV4-1 with TRBJ1-2; no firm D call. Germline CDR1 reads MGHRA; CDR2 reads YSYEKL. Trimming left V 2 bases short and J 8 bases short, with 6 bases between. The CDR3 sequence is 11 residues long. Here the CDR3 reads CASSQMGGYTF. The DNA of the CDR3 is TGCGCCAGCAGCCAAATGGGAGGCTACACCTTC.

The chain recombines TRBV5-6 with TRBJ2-2, with TRBD2 as a possible D gene (5 bases). This CDR3 is built from 14 residues. V dropped 4 bases and J dropped 4 bases, with 11 bases sitting between them. Germline-derived CDR1 and CDR2 are SGHDT and YYEEEE. CDR3 DNA: TGTGCCAGCAGCCTAGCTCCGGGCACCGGGGAGCTGTTTTTT. Protein: CASSLAPGTGELFF.

The chain joins TRBV7-2 to TRBJ2-7; D uncertain. The CDR3 is 15 amino acids. CDR1 and CDR2 from the germline V gene are SGHTA and FQGNSA. Trimming shortened V by 1 base and J by 0 bases, and 10 bases separated the two germline ends. In DNA, the CDR3 is TGTGCCAGCAGCTTAGGACGAGTCAGCTCCTACGAGCAGTACTTC. It is translated as CASSLGRVSSYEQYF. Complete variable domain (other parts from reference TRBV7-2 and TRBJ2-7): GAGVSQSPSNKVTEKGKDVELRCDPISGHTALYWYRQSLGQGLEFLIYFQGNSAPDKSGLPSDRFSAERTGGSVSTLTIQRTQQEDSAVYLCASSLGRVSSYEQYFGPGTRLTVT.

J is TRBJ2-5 and V is TRBV18; D is uncertain. CDR3 length: 12 residues. Germline V gives CDR1 KGHSH, CDR2 LQKENI. Trimming removed 11 bases at V and 1 base at J, with 11 bases between. The DNA for the CDR3 is TGTGCCTCTTCCCCCTCCCAAGAGACCCAGTACTTC. It codes for CASSPSQETQYF.

V and J are TRBV12-3 or TRBV12-4 and TRBJ1-2; no clear D gene. The CDR3 totals 14 residues. V lost 5 bases and J lost 7, with 17 bases in between. The CDR3 DNA reads TGTGCCAGCAGTCATTTGAGGGTTCTGGGTGGCTACACCTTC. Protein sequence: CASSHLRVLGGYTF.

The chain recombines TRBV5-1 with TRBJ1-2, with unresolved D. V dropped 0 bases and J dropped 4 bases, with 22 bases sitting between them. Germline V gene lookup returns CDR1 SGHRS and CDR2 YFSETQ. The CDR3 totals 18 residues. Here the CDR3 reads CASSLEGPRGSVGYGYTF. In nucleotides, the CDR3 is TGCGCCAGCAGCTTGGAAGGCCCTCGAGGATCGGTCGGCTATGGCTACACCTTC.

The J gene is TRBJ2-7, the V gene TRBV6-5; 13 bases are a match to TRBD2. CDR1 and CDR2 from the germline V gene are MNHEY and SVGAGI. V gave up 7 bases and J gave up 2 bases; unmatched junction bases: 5. The CDR3 consists of 15 residues. The CDR3 DNA follows: TGTGCCAGCACCTCACTAGCGGGAGGGGCCTACGAGCAGTACTTC. Protein product: CASTSLAGGAYEQYF.